This T cell receptor beta chain was profiled in a study of CD8 T cells in Susac syndrome (dated by TCRdb to between 2019 and 2020). The study in broad terms: Whether CD8+ T cell activation and differentiation in Susac syndrome was antigen driven was tested using repertoire sequencing.

Counted from cysteine to phenylalanine, this CDR3 has 13 amino acids. Left in the record is the CDR3 DNA by itself, 39 bases read in frame from the first base. V is clipped by 7 bases and J by 7 bases, and the sequence between their germline boundaries is 16 bases long. Looking up the germline V gene yields CDR1 SGHAT and CDR2 FQNNGV. RNA was extracted using the RNeasy kit, and about 0.45 to 1 ug of the RNA was reverse transcribed with random hexamers. The immunoSEQ multiplex PCR assay, which covers 54 Vbeta and 13 Jbeta segments, was used to amplify TCR beta CDR3 regions. PCR amplification bias was corrected by using a synthetic template baseline for primer optimization and computational correction. For the original study's pipeline: Reads were assigned to V, D and J genes according to IMGT and analyzed in immunoSEQ Analyzer, with only productive sequences retained. To calculate clonality, Shannon entropy was normalized by log2 of the number of productive unique sequences and then subtracted from one. For each patient and control, public and private clones were evaluated among the 100 most prevalent clones. Clones were defined as Susac-specific when absent from the healthy and MS cohorts, from about 970 published viral clones and from other ImmuneACCESS disease sequences. TCRdb took the public reads, trimmed them with fastp at Q25, ran MiXCR for clone calling and kept in-frame beta chains. Each entry is one CDR3 protein sequence, shown with its most common DNA and genes. The V and J calls and clone size are TCRdb's, not the authors'. The sample table holds about 200,000 distinct CDR3 sequences, of which 90% to 95% were seen once. In total, the top ten clones hold about 0.09% of the sample.

Of note for this clonotype: What this receptor recognizes is not known. No much larger clone exists at a distance of one base, and base qualities are not known.

High-throughput TCR beta sequencing profiled peripheral blood CD8+ and CD4+ T cells from healthy donors, Susac syndrome patients and multiple sclerosis patients. The multiple sclerosis controls were treatment-naive patients who had stable or active relapsing-remitting disease and met the revised McDonald criteria. Bulk CD8+ and CD4+ T cells were purified by magnetic negative isolation, while CD8+ TEMRA cells were enriched using FACS. Blood was drawn into EDTA tubes, processed within 24 hours, and PBMCs were isolated by density gradient centrifugation. PBMCs destined for TCR sequencing were cryopreserved in liquid nitrogen and later thawed in a 37 °C water bath. The sorted or isolated CD4+, CD8+ and CD8+ TEMRA cells had a purity of 90% or higher. What the research found in general, with its limitations: The study acknowledged that relatively few individuals were included in the TCR sequencing and HLA analysis.

The source is a human donor with multiple sclerosis. Input material: CD4+ T cells from PBMCs. The sequence joins TRBV11-2 to TRBJ1-2; TRBD1 is perhaps the D gene, given 6 matching bases. The CDR3 amino acid sequence is: CASTGVGGTGYTF. The DNA reads TGTGCCAGCACCGGAGTGGGGGGCACTGGCTACACCTTC.